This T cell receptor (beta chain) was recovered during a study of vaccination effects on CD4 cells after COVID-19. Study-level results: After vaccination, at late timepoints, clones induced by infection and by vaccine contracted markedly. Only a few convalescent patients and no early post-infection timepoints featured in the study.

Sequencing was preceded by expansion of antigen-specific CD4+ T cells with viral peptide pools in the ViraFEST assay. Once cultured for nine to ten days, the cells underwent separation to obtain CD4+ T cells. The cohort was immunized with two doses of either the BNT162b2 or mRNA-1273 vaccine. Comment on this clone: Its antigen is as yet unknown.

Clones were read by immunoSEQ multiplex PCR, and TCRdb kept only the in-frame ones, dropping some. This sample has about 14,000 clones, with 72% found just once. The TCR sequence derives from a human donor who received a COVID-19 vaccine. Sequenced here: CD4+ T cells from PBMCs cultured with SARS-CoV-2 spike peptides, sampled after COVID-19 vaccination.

CDR3 DNA sequence: TGTGCCAGCAGCCCCCTCTACGGGGCAGGATCCCCCTATGGCTACACCTTC. This encodes CASSPLYGAGSPYGYTF. The rearrangement joins TRBV9 to TRBJ1-2; maybe TRBD1 (5 bases). Germline loops: CDR1 SGDLS, CDR2 YYNGEE. V was pared by 4 bases and J by 4 bases, with 23 bases between. There are 17 residues in the CDR3.